The subject of this entry is one TCR beta chain. The entry originates in a study of metastatic and nonmetastatic thyroid tumors. Study context: Repertoire comparisons spanned blood and tumor or nodule tissue from malignant and benign thyroid patients.

Germline V gene lookup returns CDR1 DFQATT and CDR2 SNEGSKA (reference sequence). CDR3 size: 10 residues. V dropped 7 bases and J dropped 14; count of bases not matched to a gene: 8. No treatment of any kind had been given to any patient before thyroid surgery. TCRdb called clones again from the PCR reads with MiXCR. This table has 15,000 to 20,000 clones, over 20% appearing once. Sequencing was performed on adjacent normal tissue. This TCR derives from a female donor with papillary thyroid cancer or a benign thyroid nodule (not recorded which). Some clones in this sample may be carry-over from other donors' samples. The chain recombines TRBV20-1 with TRBJ2-3, with 8 bases that match TRBD2. The CDR3 loop reads CSVDRGRWYF. For the CDR3, the DNA is TGCAGTGTCGATCGCGGGAGGTGGTATTTT.